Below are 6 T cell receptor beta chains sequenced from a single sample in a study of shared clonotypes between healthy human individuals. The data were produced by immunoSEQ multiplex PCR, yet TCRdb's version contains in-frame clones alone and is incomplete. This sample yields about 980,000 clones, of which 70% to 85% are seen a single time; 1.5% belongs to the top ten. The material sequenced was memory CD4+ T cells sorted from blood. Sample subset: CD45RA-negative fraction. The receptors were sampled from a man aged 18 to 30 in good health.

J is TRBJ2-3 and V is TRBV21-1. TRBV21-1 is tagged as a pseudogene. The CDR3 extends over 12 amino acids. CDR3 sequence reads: CASTRNTDTQYF. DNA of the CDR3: TGTGCCAGCACCCGGAACACAGATACGCAGTATTTT.

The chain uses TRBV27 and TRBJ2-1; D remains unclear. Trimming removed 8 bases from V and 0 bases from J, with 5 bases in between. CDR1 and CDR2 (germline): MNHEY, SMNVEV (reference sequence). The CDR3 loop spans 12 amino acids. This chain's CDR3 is CASVSSYNEQFF. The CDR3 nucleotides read TGTGCCAGCGTTTCCTCCTACAATGAGCAGTTCTTC.

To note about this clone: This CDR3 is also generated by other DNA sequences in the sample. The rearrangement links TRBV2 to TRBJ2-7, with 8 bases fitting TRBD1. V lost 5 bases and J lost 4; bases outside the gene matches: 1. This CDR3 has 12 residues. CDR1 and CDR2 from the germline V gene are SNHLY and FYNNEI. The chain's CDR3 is CASSRTGYEQYF. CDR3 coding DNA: TGTGCCAGCAGTCGGACAGGGTACGAGCAGTACTTC.

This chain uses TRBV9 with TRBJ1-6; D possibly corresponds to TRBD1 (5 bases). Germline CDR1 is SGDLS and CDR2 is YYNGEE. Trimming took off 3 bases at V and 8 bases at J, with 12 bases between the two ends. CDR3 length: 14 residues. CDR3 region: CASSAEGIYSPLHF. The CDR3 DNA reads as TGTGCCAGCAGCGCTGAGGGGATCTATTCACCCCTCCACTTT.

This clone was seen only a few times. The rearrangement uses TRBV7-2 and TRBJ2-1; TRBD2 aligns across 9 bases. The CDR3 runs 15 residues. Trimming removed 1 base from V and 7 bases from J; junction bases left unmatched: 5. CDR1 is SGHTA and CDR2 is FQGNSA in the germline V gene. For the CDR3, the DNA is TGTGCCAGCAGCTTAGTGGCGGGAGGGGAAAATGAGCAGTTCTTC. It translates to CASSLVAGGENEQFF.

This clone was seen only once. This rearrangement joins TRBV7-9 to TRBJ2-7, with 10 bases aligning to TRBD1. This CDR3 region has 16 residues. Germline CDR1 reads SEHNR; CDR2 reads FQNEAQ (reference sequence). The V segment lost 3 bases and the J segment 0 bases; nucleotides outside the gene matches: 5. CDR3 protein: CASSLLRDRGSYEQYF. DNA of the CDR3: TGTGCCAGCAGCTTGCTCCGGGACAGGGGCTCCTACGAGCAGTACTTC. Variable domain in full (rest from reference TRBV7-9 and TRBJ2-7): DTGVSQNPRHKITKRGQNVTFRCDPISEHNRLYWYRQTLGQGPEFLTYFQNEAQLEKSRLLSDRFSAERPKGSFSTLEIQRTEQGDSAMYLCASSLLRDRGSYEQYFGPGTRLTVT.